This T cell receptor beta chain was sequenced in a study of metastatic and nonmetastatic thyroid tumors. Notes on the study in general: In blood and tumor, TCR beta diversity was reportedly significantly higher in malignant thyroid tumors than in benign nodules.

Treatment of any kind had been given to no patient before thyroid surgery. In regard to this clone: Its antigen is not known.

The CDR3 has 13 amino acids. V was cut by 2 bases and J by 11 bases, with 15 bases left in between. From germline, CDR1 is SGHAT and CDR2 FQDESV (reference sequence). MiXCR re-clonotyped the PCR reads for TCRdb. The table lists about 38,000 clones, about 24% of them singletons, with 8% to 10% in the top ten. The V gene is TRBV11-1, the J gene TRBJ1-1; D is possibly TRBD1 (5 bases). Sample: blood. The receptor comes from a female donor with papillary thyroid cancer or a benign thyroid nodule (not recorded which). Some clones in this sample may be carry-over from other donors' samples. CDR3: CASSLNIGGSAFF. The CDR3 DNA reads TGTGCCAGCAGCTTAAACATTGGGGGTAGCGCTTTCTTT.